What follows is one T cell receptor (beta chain) and its context. Its antigen is undetermined. Running of the assay took place at deep level. Sequenced by immunoSEQ multiplex PCR; TCRdb stores in-frame clones only, minus some. The table records 1.6 million or so clones, 96% of them present only once. This sample is drawn from a study of shared clonotypes between healthy human individuals. The wider study: CD4 naive and CD4 memory each took three plates per donor, while CD8 naive took two and CD8 memory one.

General study points: Across subsets, estimated richness was generally greater for naive than for memory populations.

Trimming at V came to 4 bases and at J to 1 base, leaving 7 bases not matched to a gene. The germline V gene has CDR1 SGHKS and CDR2 YYEKEE (reference sequence). The CDR3 covers 15 residues. V and J are TRBV5-5 and TRBJ1-1; 7 nucleotides agree with TRBD1. Sequenced material: naive CD4+ T cells sorted from blood. Indicated subset: CD45RA+ positively selected. The receptor was derived from a man under 40 in good health. CDR3 sequence reads: CASSPEGQRNTEAFF. In nucleotides, the CDR3 is TGTGCCAGCAGCCCCGAGGGACAGAGGAACACTGAAGCTTTCTTT.